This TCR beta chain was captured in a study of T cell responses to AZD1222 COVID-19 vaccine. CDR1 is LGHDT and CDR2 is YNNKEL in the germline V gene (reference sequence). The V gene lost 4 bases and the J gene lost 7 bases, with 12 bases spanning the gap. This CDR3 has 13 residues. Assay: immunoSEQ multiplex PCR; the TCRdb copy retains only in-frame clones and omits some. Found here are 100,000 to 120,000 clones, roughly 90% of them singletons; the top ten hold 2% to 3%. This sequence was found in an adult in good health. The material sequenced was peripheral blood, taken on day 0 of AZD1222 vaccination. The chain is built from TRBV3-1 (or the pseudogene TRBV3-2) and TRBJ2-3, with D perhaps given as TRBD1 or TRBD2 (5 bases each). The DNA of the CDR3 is TGTGCCAGCAGCCTTGGGGGTGAGAATACGCAGTATTTT. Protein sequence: CASSLGGENTQYF.